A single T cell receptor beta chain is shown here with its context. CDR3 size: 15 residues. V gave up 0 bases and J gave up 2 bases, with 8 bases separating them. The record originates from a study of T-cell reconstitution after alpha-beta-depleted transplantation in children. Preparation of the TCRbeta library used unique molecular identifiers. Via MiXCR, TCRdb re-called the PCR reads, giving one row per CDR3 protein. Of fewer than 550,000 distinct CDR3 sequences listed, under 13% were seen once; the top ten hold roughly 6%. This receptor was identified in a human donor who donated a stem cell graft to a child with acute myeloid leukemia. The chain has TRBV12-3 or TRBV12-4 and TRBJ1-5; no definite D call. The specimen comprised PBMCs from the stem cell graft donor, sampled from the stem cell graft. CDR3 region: CASSLASIGNQPQHF. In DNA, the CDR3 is TGTGCCAGCAGTTTAGCCTCGATTGGCAATCAGCCCCAGCATTTT.